What follows are 24 T cell receptor beta chains derived from one specimen sequenced in a study of breast tumors, draining lymph nodes, adjacent tissues. TCRdb redid the calling of the multiplex PCR reads with MiXCR, one entry per CDR3 protein. Among about 11,000 distinct CDR3 sequences listed, 30% to 45% were seen once. Input material: breast tumor tissue. These receptors originate from a female donor with breast cancer. Some clones in this sample may be carry-over from other donors' samples.

This clonotype came up many times. This chain joins TRBV7-3 and TRBJ2-2; tentatively, D is TRBD1 (6 bases). The ends were cut back, 2 bases at V and 8 bases at J, with 12 bases in the middle. CDR1 is SGHTA, CDR2 FQGTGA, per germline. The CDR3 length is 14 residues. The CDR3: CASSLATGAGELFF. Here the CDR3 DNA reads TGTGCCAGCAGCTTAGCGACAGGCGCTGGGGAGCTGTTTTTT.

V usage is TRBV15 and J usage is TRBJ2-7; TRBD1 is a possible D gene (6 bases). This CDR3 contains 14 residues. V dropped 5 bases and J dropped 6 bases, with 17 bases sitting between them. The germline V gene has CDR1 LNHNV and CDR2 YYDKDF (reference sequence). The CDR3 loop reads CATSGGRRPLEQYF. The DNA of the CDR3 is TGTGCCACCAGCGGGGGCAGGAGGCCCCTCGAGCAGTACTTC.

CDR3 region: CASSKNRGLGETQYF. CDR3 bases: TGTGCCAGCAGCAAAAACAGGGGGCTCGGAGAGACCCAGTACTTC. The chain carries TRBV5-4 and TRBJ2-5, with 9 nucleotides matching TRBD1. CDR3 size: 15 residues. Germline CDR1 SGHNT, CDR2 YYREEE (reference sequence). V shed 4 bases, J shed 4 bases, and the junction held 8 bases outside the gene matches.

This clonotype was counted at least ten times. The rearrangement links TRBV9 to TRBJ1-3; D is possibly TRBD1 (6 bases). The V gene lost 3 bases and the J gene lost 6 bases, with 10 bases spanning the gap. Germline assignment: CDR1 SGDLS and CDR2 YYNGEE. The CDR3 length is 13 residues. CDR3 sequence reads: CASSGYRENTIYF. The CDR3 DNA reads TGTGCCAGCAGCGGCTACAGGGAAAACACCATATATTTT.

On this clonotype itself: The junction departs from germline at one end; a sequencing error may be responsible. The chain couples TRBV20-1 to TRBJ1-5; a possible D gene is TRBD1 (5 bases). The CDR3 totals 18 residues. Germline CDR1 is DFQATT and CDR2 is SNEGSKA (reference sequence). The CDR3 spells CSAGDIREGGYSNQPQHF. Here the CDR3 DNA reads TGCAGTGCTGGAGATATCAGGGAGGGCGGTTATAGCAACCAGCCCCAGCATTTT.

This clonotype rates as medium-sized (0.01 to 0.1%). The chain couples TRBV24-1 to TRBJ2-3, with 8 nucleotides matching TRBD1. J was trimmed by 1 base and V by 3 bases; bases with no gene match: 5. The germline CDR1 and CDR2 sequences are KGHDR and SFDVKD. The CDR3 is 16 residues long. CDR3 DNA sequence: TGTGCCACCAGTGATGGGTCAGGGGGCGGCACAGATACGCAGTATTTT. It specifies CATSDGSGGGTDTQYF.

By frequency in the sample, this clonotype is medium-sized. CDR3 coding DNA: TGTGCCAGTAGTATTCAAGAGACCCAGTACTTC. Its protein is CASSIQETQYF. This chain links TRBV6-1 with TRBJ2-5; D gene ambiguous. Germline values: CDR1 MNHNS, CDR2 SASEGT. V was clipped by 9 bases and J by 2 bases, with 7 bases between them. This CDR3 region has 11 residues.

This clonotype came up many times. The chain couples TRBV29-1 to TRBJ2-1; 8 positions agree with TRBD1. The length of the CDR3 is 14 residues. Trimming at V came to 5 bases and at J to 6 bases, leaving 9 bases not matched to a gene. Germline lookup yields CDR1 SQVTM and CDR2 ANQGSEA. This chain's CDR3 is CSVLTGQGRNEQFF. CDR3 sequence (DNA): TGCAGCGTTTTAACTGGACAGGGTCGCAATGAGCAGTTCTTC.

In its sample, this clonotype was seen many times. The V and J genes are TRBV4-1 and TRBJ2-3; D perhaps matches TRBD2 (6 bases). CDR1 and CDR2 from the germline V gene are MGHRA and YSYEKL. V lost 0 bases, J lost 6 bases, and 10 bases lay in between. This CDR3 comprises 14 residues. In DNA, the CDR3 is TGCGCCAGCAGCCAAGACCGGGGGTTGGATACGCAGTATTTT. Its translation: CASSQDRGLDTQYF.

V usage is TRBV27 and J usage is TRBJ2-3; D ambiguous. The CDR3 spans 14 residues. Germline V gives CDR1 MNHEY, CDR2 SMNVEV (reference sequence). Trimming removed 2 bases from V and 2 bases from J, with 8 bases in between. The CDR3 nucleotides read TGTGCCAGCAGTTTAGACGGACCCACAGATACGCAGTATTTT. This sequence encodes CASSLDGPTDTQYF.

DNA of the CDR3: TGTGCCAGCAGCCACCGGGACAGCACAGATACGCAGTATTTT. This translates into CASSHRDSTDTQYF. This chain uses TRBV7-9 with TRBJ2-3; D might be TRBD1 or TRBD2, each matching 5 bases. CDR1 SEHNR and CDR2 FQNEAQ come from the germline V gene (reference sequence). V lost 5 bases, J lost 0 bases, and 9 bases lay in between. The CDR3 covers 14 residues.

This clonotype is medium-sized (0.01 to 0.1%) in the sample. V and J are TRBV20-1 and TRBJ1-6, with no clear D. This CDR3 is 15 amino acids long. The ends were cut back, 1 base at V and 3 bases at J, with 10 bases in the middle. The V gene's germline CDR1 is DFQATT and CDR2 SNEGSKA (reference sequence). CDR3 loop: CSARGGLNYNSPLHF. DNA for the CDR3: TGCAGTGCTAGAGGGGGATTAAACTATAATTCACCCCTCCACTTT.

By its share, this clonotype is large. The chain employs TRBV6-1 and TRBJ1-6; D gene uncertain. V was pared by 6 bases and J by 2 bases, with 8 bases between. Per germline, CDR1 MNHNS and CDR2 SASEGT. There are 14 residues in the CDR3. This CDR3 reads CASSAGPYNSPLHF. In DNA form, the CDR3 reads TGTGCCAGCAGCGCTGGGCCCTATAATTCACCCCTCCACTTT.

The V call is TRBV6-4, the J call TRBJ1-3; 8 nucleotides match TRBD1. Germline V gene data show CDR1 as MRHNA and CDR2 as SNTAGT. CDR3 length equals 18 residues. The ends lost 7 bases at V and 6 bases at J; junction bases unmatched: 20. The CDR3 DNA sequence: TGTGCCAGCACTGATCCCCTTCCGGACAGGGTTTTTGAAAACACCATATATTTT. It codes for CASTDPLPDRVFENTIYF.

The rearrangement joins TRBV15 to TRBJ2-7; D gene unclear. CDR1 is LNHNV, CDR2 YYDKDF, per germline (reference sequence). This CDR3 has 14 amino acids. Trimming left V 4 bases short and J 4 bases short, with 14 bases between. The CDR3 DNA sequence: TGTGCCACCAGCAATCCTCTGGGTGAATACGAGCAGTACTTC. As protein: CATSNPLGEYEQYF.

This clonotype showed up many times. The chain combines TRBV9 with TRBJ2-5; a weak D match, TRBD2 (5 bases). Trimming shortened V by 0 bases and J by 3 bases, and 9 bases separated the two germline ends. The CDR3 sequence is 14 residues long. The germline V gene has CDR1 SGDLS and CDR2 YYNGEE. The CDR3 here is CASSVDLREETQYF. Here the CDR3 DNA reads TGTGCCAGCAGCGTAGATTTGAGGGAAGAGACCCAGTACTTC.

This clonotype was counted many times. CDR3 loop: CASRQLQDYQPQHF. CDR3 coding DNA: TGTGCCAGCAGACAACTCCAGGATTATCAGCCCCAGCATTTT. The chain combines TRBV6-2 or TRBV6-3 with TRBJ1-5; D gene unclear. V dropped 6 bases and J dropped 5 bases, with 14 bases sitting between them. This CDR3 has 14 residues. The V gene's germline CDR1 is MNHEY and CDR2 SVGEGT.

This clonotype was seen many times. V is TRBV11-2 and J is TRBJ2-2, with 16 bases aligning to TRBD2. Trimming took 3 bases from V and 4 from J; bases not matched to a gene: 14. Germline V gene sequence: CDR1 SGHAT, CDR2 FQNNGV. The CDR3 is made up of 21 amino acids. In DNA form, the CDR3 reads TGTGCCAGCAGCTTCCGTATGTGGGGACTAGCGGGAGGGCCAAGCACCGGGGAGCTGTTTTTT. It codes for CASSFRMWGLAGGPSTGELFF.

This clonotype is termed medium-sized. The rearrangement joins TRBV6-6 to TRBJ1-6; 11 nucleotides agree with TRBD1. Unmatched junction bases numbered 4, after V lost 6 bases and J lost 6 bases. Per germline, CDR1 MNHNY and CDR2 SVGAGI (reference sequence). CDR3 length equals 15 residues. CDR3 in DNA: TGTGCCAGCAGGGCCGGGACAGGGGGTAATTCACCCCTCCACTTT. Translating gives CASRAGTGGNSPLHF.

The rearrangement joins TRBV10-2 to TRBJ2-7; D gene unclear. The length of the CDR3 is 13 residues. The germline CDR1 and CDR2 sequences are WSHSY and SAAADI. The ends were cut back, 3 bases at V and 3 bases at J, with 9 bases in the middle. The CDR3 sequence: CASSEWQDYEQYV. The CDR3 DNA reads as TGCGCCAGCAGTGAATGGCAGGACTACGAGCAGTACGTC.

This clonotype came up many times. The chain uses TRBV4-2 and TRBJ1-3; no clear D. The CDR3 length is 17 residues. Germline CDR1 and CDR2: LGHNA and YNFKEQ. The V end lost 0 bases, the J end lost 0 bases, and 12 bases lay between the germline ends. The CDR3 region has the DNA TGTGCCAGCAGCCAAGAATTACAGTCCGCCTCTGGAAACACCATATATTTT. Translating gives CASSQELQSASGNTIYF.

By its share, this clonotype is medium-sized (0.01 to 0.1%). This chain connects TRBV7-6 to TRBJ1-6; 7 nucleotides line up with TRBD1. V was pared by 2 bases and J by 5 bases, with 12 bases of the junction left unmatched. CDR3 length: 18 amino acids. Germline V gene lookup returns CDR1 SGHVS and CDR2 FNYEAQ. DNA of the CDR3: TGTGCCAGCAGCTTAAACCCCCCACAGGGGAGAAATAATTCACCCCTCCACTTT. Residues: CASSLNPPQGRNNSPLHF.

This clonotype has a count of ten or more. This chain connects TRBV14 to TRBJ2-5, with 9 bases that match TRBD2. Per germline, CDR1 SGHDN and CDR2 FVKESK. Trimming removed 0 bases from V and 5 bases from J; junction bases left unmatched: 4. There are 15 residues in the CDR3. The CDR3 nucleotides are TGTGCCAGCAGCCAAGATGCGGGGGGGGCCGAGACCCAGTACTTC. Translation gives CASSQDAGGAETQYF.

This sequence joins TRBV29-1 and TRBJ2-1; D assignment may be TRBD1 or TRBD2 (6 bases each). The CDR3 totals 13 residues. V gave up 1 base and J gave up 11 bases, with 15 bases separating them. Germline V gene data show CDR1 as SQVTM and CDR2 as ANQGSEA. The DNA for the CDR3 is TGCAGCGTTGAAGGGGGCCACGGGGGCCAGCAGTTCTTC. Its translation is CSVEGGHGGQQFF.